Each of the 28 T cell receptor beta chains below was sequenced from the same sample in a study of cytomegalovirus exposure and HLA in healthy donors. PCR amplification relied on 60 Vbeta primers (plus 13 Jbeta primers). The repertoire was sequenced with immunoSEQ multiplex PCR; TCRdb's copy has only in-frame clones and lacks some. The repertoire holds approximately 140,000 clones, with under 75% as singletons. Sequencing used PBMCs. Source of these receptors: a woman aged 55-69 years in good health and CMV-seropositive.

The rearrangement links TRBV4-3 to TRBJ2-5; TRBD2 agrees at 8 bases. Trimming at V came to 0 bases and at J to 2 bases, leaving 5 bases not matched to a gene. CDR3 length: 16 amino acids. Germline loops: CDR1 LGHNA, CDR2 YSLEER. The chain's CDR3 is CASSQDIPSGQETQYF. CDR3 bases: TGCGCCAGCAGCCAAGATATACCTAGCGGGCAAGAGACCCAGTACTTC.

V is TRBV6-9 and J is TRBJ2-4, with TRBD2 matching 13 bases. The CDR3 totals 16 residues. Germline lookup yields CDR1 MNHGY and CDR2 SVAAGI. The J segment lost 13 bases and the V segment lost 5 bases, leaving 14 bases of the junction unmatched. The CDR3 coding sequence is TGTGCCAGCAGTGATGTACGTGGGACTAGCGGGAATTCGCAGTACTTC. Translating gives CASSDVRGTSGNSQYF.

The chain carries TRBV27 and TRBJ2-3; 14 positions agree with TRBD2. Germline V gene sequence: CDR1 MNHEY, CDR2 SMNVEV (reference sequence). There are 18 residues in the CDR3. Germline trimming cut 8 bases from V and 1 base from J; bases unmatched to any gene: 11. In DNA, the CDR3 is TGTGCCAGCGGGACCGGGACTAGCGGGAGTTGGGGCACAGATACGCAGTATTTT. Translated: CASGTGTSGSWGTDTQYF.

This clone was counted only a few times. The rearrangement links TRBV27 to TRBJ1-1; TRBD1 might be the D (5 bases). V gave up 0 bases and J gave up 8 bases, with 10 bases separating them. Germline V CDR1 and CDR2: MNHEY, SMNVEV (reference sequence). The CDR3 length is 13 residues. CDR3 in amino acids: CASSLSYRYEAFF. Here the CDR3 DNA reads TGTGCCAGCAGTTTATCGTACAGGTACGAAGCTTTCTTT.

The chain joins TRBV5-4 to TRBJ1-2, with 8 nucleotides matching TRBD1. Losses at the gene ends were 0 bases for V and 1 base for J; bases not matched to a gene: 5. The germline V gene has CDR1 SGHNT and CDR2 YYREEE (reference sequence). The CDR3 spans 16 residues. The DNA of the CDR3 is TGTGCCAGCAGCTTGGGAGGGACAGGCAATAACTATGGCTACACCTTC. Translating it yields CASSLGGTGNNYGYTF.

This sequence joins TRBV2 and TRBJ2-3; D is undetermined. Trimming removed 1 base at V and 4 bases at J, with 9 bases between. CDR1 and CDR2 from the germline V gene are SNHLY and FYNNEI. This CDR3 is 14 amino acids long. The CDR3 nucleotides are TGTGCCAGCAGTGAAGGGCCCCCTCCAGATACGCAGTATTTT. Its translation: CASSEGPPPDTQYF.

This chain's CDR3 is CASSPMGALNTEAFF. The DNA of the CDR3 is TGTGCCAGCTCACCTATGGGGGCCCTGAACACTGAAGCTTTCTTT. This chain connects TRBV18 to TRBJ1-1, with D maybe TRBD1 (6 bases). Per the germline V gene, CDR1 is KGHSH and CDR2 is LQKENI. V was trimmed by 3 bases and J by 0 bases, leaving 11 bases between them. CDR3 length: 15 amino acids.

The table lists this clone with a few counts. The genes are TRBV5-6 and TRBJ2-3; the D gene is possibly TRBD1 (5 bases). The CDR3 consists of 15 residues. Between the trimmed V and J ends, which lost 0 bases and 4 bases, there was a span of 12 bases. Per germline, CDR1 SGHDT and CDR2 YYEEEE. CDR3 residues: CASSLEAGLADTQYF. The CDR3 DNA reads TGTGCCAGCAGCTTGGAGGCAGGGTTAGCAGATACGCAGTATTTT.

CDR3 residues: CASSPRTGPGNTIYF. CDR3 coding DNA: TGTGCCAGCTCACCACGGACAGGGCCTGGAAACACCATATATTTT. The rearrangement joins TRBV18 to TRBJ1-3; TRBD1 agrees at 8 bases. CDR1 KGHSH and CDR2 LQKENI come from the germline V gene. V lost 1 base to trimming and J lost 2 bases; unmatched junction nucleotides: 1. This CDR3 is built from 15 residues.

This chain joins TRBV28 and TRBJ2-6; 7 bases are a match to TRBD1. The CDR3 length is 15 residues. The junction had 3 bases not matched to a gene; V was cut back by 7 bases and J by 0 bases. Germline V CDR1 and CDR2: MDHEN, SYDVKM. The CDR3 DNA reads as TGTGCCAGCACCTCAGGGGGCTCTGGGGCCAACGTCCTGACTTTC. Its protein is CASTSGGSGANVLTF.

In this sample, this clone turned up a few times. The chain links TRBV5-1 to TRBJ2-5, with TRBD2 identical over 8 bases. The CDR3 totals 15 residues. Looked up from germline, CDR1 is SGHRS and CDR2 is YFSETQ. With V trimmed by 3 bases and J by 7 bases, 11 bases remained unmatched. The chain's CDR3 is CASSYDSGAEGTQYF. The CDR3 DNA follows: TGCGCCAGCAGCTACGATAGCGGGGCTGAGGGGACCCAGTACTTC. Variable domain in full (rest from reference TRBV5-1 and TRBJ2-5): KAGVTQTPRYLIKTRGQQVTLSCSPISGHRSVSWYQQTPGQGLQFLFEYFSETQRNKGNFPGRFSGRQFSNSRSEMNVSTLELGDSALYLCASSYDSGAEGTQYFGPGTRLLVL.

CDR3 nucleotides: TGTGCCAGCACCGAATCCCAGGACTTATATGGCTACACCTTC. It encodes CASTESQDLYGYTF. The chain carries TRBV2 and TRBJ1-2; no clear D. This CDR3 region has 14 residues. V was clipped by 7 bases and J by 5 bases, with 17 bases between them. Germline V gives CDR1 SNHLY, CDR2 FYNNEI.

The CDR3 DNA is TGTGCCAGCAGGAAGGACAGGGCTAATGAAAAACTGTTTTTT. It yields the protein CASRKDRANEKLFF. The chain couples TRBV7-9 to TRBJ1-4; 8 bases are a match to TRBD1. The length of the CDR3 is 14 residues. V lost 6 bases and J lost 3; bases outside the gene matches: 3. Germline V lookup: CDR1 SEHNR, CDR2 FQNEAQ (reference sequence). Full variable domain (missing parts from reference TRBV7-9 and TRBJ1-4): DTGVSQNPRHKITKRGQNVTFRCDPISEHNRLYWYRQTLGQGPEFLTYFQNEAQLEKSRLLSDRFSAERPKGSFSTLEIQRTEQGDSAMYLCASRKDRANEKLFFGSGTQLSVL.

The V call is TRBV28, the J call TRBJ2-7; weak D call: TRBD1 (5 bases). CDR1 is MDHEN and CDR2 is SYDVKM in the germline V gene. The V gene lost 8 bases and the J gene lost 5 bases, with 16 bases spanning the gap. The CDR3 is 13 amino acids. CDR3 sequence: CASEKGQSHEQYF. The CDR3 coding sequence is TGTGCCAGCGAGAAGGGGCAGAGCCACGAGCAGTACTTC.

The V call is TRBV7-6, the J call TRBJ2-7; 10 bases map to TRBD2. The germline gives CDR1 SGHVS, CDR2 FNYEAQ. Unmatched junction bases numbered 4, after V lost 5 bases and J lost 0 bases. CDR3 length equals 15 residues. For the CDR3, the DNA is TGTGCCAGCAGCGCTAGCGGGGGCAGCTCCTACGAGCAGTACTTC. It encodes CASSASGGSSYEQYF.

This chain connects TRBV15 to TRBJ1-4; D is ambiguous. CDR1 LNHNV and CDR2 YYDKDF come from the germline V gene (reference sequence). The CDR3 contains 16 residues. Trimming shortened V by 0 bases and J by 0 bases, and 8 bases separated the two germline ends. The CDR3, as DNA: TGTGCCACCAGCAGAGATGAGGGTGCAACTAATGAAAAACTGTTTTTT. As protein: CATSRDEGATNEKLFF.

The chain couples TRBV10-3 to TRBJ2-1; a weak D match, TRBD1 (6 bases). Germline-derived CDR1 and CDR2 are ENHRY and SYGVKD. V was cut by 10 bases and J by 10 bases, with 14 bases left in between. CDR3 length: 11 residues. CDR3 sequence reads: CATRGAEEQFF. CDR3 bases: TGTGCCACCAGGGGAGCTGAGGAGCAGTTCTTC.

This clone was picked up a small number of times. V and J are TRBV30 and TRBJ2-5; TRBD2 matches 9 bases. The CDR3 sequence is 15 residues long. V gave up 2 bases and J gave up 1 base; unmatched junction bases: 5. Germline CDR1 GTSNPN, CDR2 SVGIG (reference sequence). CDR3 region: CAWSRAGGPQETQYF. DNA of the CDR3: TGTGCCTGGAGTCGGGCGGGAGGGCCCCAAGAGACCCAGTACTTC. Supplemented by reference TRBV30 and TRBJ2-5, the full variable domain reads SQTIHQWPATLVQPVGSPLSLECTVEGTSNPNLYWYRQAAGRGLQLLFYSVGIGQISSEVPQNLSASRPQDRQFILSSKKLLLSDSGFYLCAWSRAGGPQETQYFGPGTRLLVL.

This clone was counted only a few times. The CDR3 region is CASSPRTSGRVYNEQFF. The CDR3 region has the DNA TGTGCCAGCAGCCCCCGGACTAGCGGGAGGGTATACAATGAGCAGTTCTTC. The chain has TRBV7-9 and TRBJ2-1; 15 bases match TRBD2. After removal of 5 bases from V and 4 bases from J, the junction contained 6 bases not matched to a gene. The CDR3 consists of 17 residues. Per germline, CDR1 SEHNR and CDR2 FQNEAQ (reference sequence).

The chain links TRBV5-6 to TRBJ1-6; D may be TRBD1 (6 bases). The V gene lost 4 bases and the J gene lost 13 bases, with 15 bases spanning the gap. Germline-derived CDR1 and CDR2 are SGHDT and YYEEEE. The CDR3 is 13 amino acids. Here the CDR3 DNA reads TGTGCCAGCAGCCGTCAGGGGCCGAGGCCCCTCCACTTT. The encoded protein is CASSRQGPRPLHF.

The chain recombines TRBV28 with TRBJ2-7, with 7 bases matching TRBD2. Germline CDR1 reads MDHEN; CDR2 reads SYDVKM. V lost 6 bases and J lost 0; bases outside the gene matches: 5. The length of the CDR3 is 14 residues. DNA for the CDR3: TGTGCCAGCAGGATGGAGCGGGGCTCCTACGAGCAGTACTTC. It encodes CASRMERGSYEQYF.

This clone was seen a handful of times. The chain recombines TRBV30 with TRBJ1-1; D gene unclear. V was shortened by 1 base and J by 7 bases, with 13 bases between the two germline ends. Germline assignment: CDR1 GTSNPN and CDR2 SVGIG (reference sequence). The CDR3 length is 13 residues. CDR3 DNA: TGTGCCTGGAGTGCTGCTGGGCCGCTTGAAGCTTTCTTT. This translates into CAWSAAGPLEAFF.

In this sample, this clone turned up a few times. This rearrangement joins TRBV4-1 to TRBJ2-6; the D is unclear. Between the trimmed V and J ends, which lost 1 base and 4 bases, there was a span of 11 bases. CDR3 length: 16 residues. Germline CDR1 reads MGHRA; CDR2 reads YSYEKL. CDR3 sequence reads: CASSQVAFEGANVLTF. The DNA of the CDR3 is TGCGCCAGCAGCCAAGTTGCGTTTGAGGGGGCCAACGTCCTGACTTTC.

The V and J genes are TRBV6-5 and TRBJ2-2; 9 bases map to TRBD2. The CDR3 sequence is 15 residues long. Germline V gene data show CDR1 as MNHEY and CDR2 as SVGAGI. Losses at the gene ends were 6 bases for V and 1 base for J; bases not matched to a gene: 3. The CDR3 DNA follows: TGTGCCAGCAGACTGACTAGCGGGAACACCGGGGAGCTGTTTTTT. Translation gives CASRLTSGNTGELFF.

This chain uses TRBV6-5 with TRBJ2-5, with TRBD1 as a possible D gene (6 bases). CDR1 is MNHEY and CDR2 is SVGAGI in the germline V gene. V shed 9 bases and J shed 1 base, with 15 bases lying between them. The CDR3 loop spans 14 amino acids. This chain's CDR3 is CASWGHSPQETQYF. The CDR3 nucleotides are TGTGCCAGTTGGGGGCACAGCCCCCAAGAGACCCAGTACTTC.

The DNA of the CDR3 is TGTGCCAGCAGTTTAGAGGGCAATGAGCAGTTCTTC. Translating it yields CASSLEGNEQFF. The J gene is TRBJ2-1, the V gene TRBV27; tentatively, D is TRBD2 (5 bases). The V end was cut by 2 bases, the J end by 6 bases, with 5 bases between. The CDR3 runs 12 residues. The V gene's germline CDR1 is MNHEY and CDR2 SMNVEV (reference sequence).

The chain combines TRBV5-1 with TRBJ1-2; TRBD1 agrees at 8 bases. V was clipped by 3 bases and J by 2 bases; unmatched bases: 6. From germline, CDR1 is SGHRS and CDR2 YFSETQ. This CDR3 has 15 residues. The CDR3 loop is CASSSGQGANYGYTF. CDR3 in DNA: TGCGCCAGCAGCTCAGGTCAGGGGGCGAACTATGGCTACACCTTC.

The CDR3 reads CASSYRGEDTQYF. The CDR3 region has the DNA TGTGCCAGCAGTTACCGCGGGGAAGATACGCAGTATTTT. The gene calls are TRBV6-6 and TRBJ2-3, with D possibly being TRBD2 (6 bases). V was trimmed by 2 bases and J by 5 bases, leaving 8 bases between them. CDR3 size: 13 residues. CDR1 and CDR2 (germline): MNHNY, SVGAGI (reference sequence).